This T cell receptor (beta chain) was profiled in a study of regulatory dendritic cells for organ transplantation. Study-level findings and limits: The most alloreactive TCR clonotypes were found in resting memory CD8+ cells. Between individuals, the alloreactive memory CD8+ T cell pool differed considerably.

Measured with immunoSEQ multiplex PCR; TCRdb has only the in-frame clones, and not every one. The sample holds about 29,000 clones, about three quarters seen once. This clone was picked up a small number of times. The antigen is not known. Germline CDR1 SGHDN, CDR2 FVKESK. V gave up 0 bases and J gave up 1 base, with 3 bases separating them. The CDR3 covers 13 residues. Sample: memory CD4+ T cells from blood. Subset of the sample: CD45RO+ memory T cells. The gene calls are TRBV14 and TRBJ1-2; D unclear. This receptor was obtained from a human donor in good health. The CDR3 loop reads CASSQDINYGYTF. In DNA form, the CDR3 reads TGTGCCAGCAGCCAAGATATTAACTATGGCTACACCTTC. Supplemented by reference TRBV14 and TRBJ1-2, the full variable domain reads EAGVTQFPSHSVIEKGQTVTLRCDPISGHDNLYWYRRVMGKEIKFLLHFVKESKQDESGMPNNRFLAERTGGTYSTLKVQPAELEDSGVYFCASSQDINYGYTFGSGTRLTVV.